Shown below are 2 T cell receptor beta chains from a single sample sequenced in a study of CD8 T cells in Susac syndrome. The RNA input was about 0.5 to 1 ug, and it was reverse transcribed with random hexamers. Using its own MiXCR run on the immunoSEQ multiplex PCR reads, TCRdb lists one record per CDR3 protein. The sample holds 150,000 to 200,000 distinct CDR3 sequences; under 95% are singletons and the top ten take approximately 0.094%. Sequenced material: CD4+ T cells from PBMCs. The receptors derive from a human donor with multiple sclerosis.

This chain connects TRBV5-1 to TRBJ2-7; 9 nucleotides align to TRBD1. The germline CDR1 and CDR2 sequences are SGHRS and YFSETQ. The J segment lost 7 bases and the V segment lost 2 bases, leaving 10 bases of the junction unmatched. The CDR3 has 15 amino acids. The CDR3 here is CASSFQQGARGEQYF. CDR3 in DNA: TGCGCCAGCAGCTTCCAACAGGGGGCCCGCGGAGAGCAGTACTTC.

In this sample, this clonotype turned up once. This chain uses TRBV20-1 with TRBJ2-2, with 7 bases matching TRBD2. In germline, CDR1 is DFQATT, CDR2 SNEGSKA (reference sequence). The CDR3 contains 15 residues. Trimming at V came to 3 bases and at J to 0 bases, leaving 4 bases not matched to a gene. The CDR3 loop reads CSARPSGANTGELFF. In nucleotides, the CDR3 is TGCAGTGCTAGGCCGAGCGGGGCGAACACCGGGGAGCTGTTTTTT.